A single sample gave rise to the 30 T cell receptor beta chains below, sequenced in a study of OX40 agonist ivuxolimab in advanced cancers. Sequencing was performed with immunoSEQ multiplex PCR; in TCRdb, only in-frame clones are kept and a portion is missing. The table has under 65,000 clones, about 86% seen once. The sample here was CD4+ or CD8+ T cells sorted from blood, taken in a trial of the OX40 agonist ivuxolimab. The receptors here all came from an adult with an advanced solid tumor such as melanoma, head and neck, liver or kidney cancer.

V gene TRBV10-3 combines with J gene TRBJ1-1; D call uncertain. Germline V gene lookup returns CDR1 ENHRY and CDR2 SYGVKD. The CDR3 runs 13 residues. V was clipped by 2 bases and J by 1 base, with 5 bases between them. For the CDR3, the DNA is TGTGCCATCAGTGAGATGGCGAACACTGAAGCTTTCTTT. This sequence encodes CAISEMANTEAFF.

The rearrangement links TRBV7-3 to TRBJ2-3, with 8 bases matching TRBD2. V lost 6 bases, J lost 3 bases, and 8 bases stayed unmatched. The germline V gene encodes CDR1 SGHTA and CDR2 FQGTGA. The CDR3 runs 15 residues. The CDR3 spells CASSPAGRVTDTQYF. Here the CDR3 DNA reads TGTGCCAGCAGTCCGGCCGGGAGGGTGACAGATACGCAGTATTTT.

The chain joins TRBV6-5 to TRBJ2-7, with 7 positions matching TRBD2. Germline CDR1 and CDR2: MNHEY and SVGAGI. The ends lost 6 bases at V and 4 bases at J; junction bases unmatched: 12. The CDR3 is 15 residues long. The CDR3 region has the DNA TGTGCCAGCAGGATTTCCGACCGGGGAGGGTACGAGCAGTACTTC. This encodes CASRISDRGGYEQYF.

The chain couples TRBV7-8 to TRBJ1-2, with 8 positions matching TRBD1. This CDR3 is 17 amino acids long. V lost 2 bases to trimming and J lost 4 bases; unmatched junction nucleotides: 12. The germline gives CDR1 SGHVS, CDR2 FQNEAQ. CDR3 residues: CASSLSVVTGVSYGYTF. In DNA form, the CDR3 reads TGTGCCAGCAGCTTATCGGTCGTGACAGGGGTGAGCTATGGCTACACCTTC. Full variable domain (missing parts from reference TRBV7-8 and TRBJ1-2): GAGVSQSPRYKVAKRGQDVALRCDPISGHVSLFWYQQALGQGPEFLTYFQNEAQLDKSGLPSDRFFAERPEGSVSTLKIQRTQQEDSAVYLCASSLSVVTGVSYGYTFGSGTRLTVV.

The chain links TRBV21-1 to TRBJ2-5; the D call TRBD2 from the table was never checked on the DNA. TRBV21-1 is shown as a pseudogene. CDR3 length: 15 amino acids. The CDR3 nucleotides read TGTGCCAGCAGCAAAGGAACGGAGATCCTAGAGACCCAGTACTTC. Encoded protein: CASSKGTEILETQYF.

The table lists this clone with a count of one. The rearrangement uses TRBV5-1 and TRBJ2-3; a possible D gene is TRBD2 (6 bases). The CDR3 contains 15 residues. Germline V gene sequence: CDR1 SGHRS, CDR2 YFSETQ. V was cut by 1 base and J by 0 bases, with 9 bases left in between. CDR3 sequence: CASSLSGTSTDTQYF. The CDR3 DNA reads as TGCGCCAGCAGCTTGTCGGGGACTAGCACAGATACGCAGTATTTT.

V and J are TRBV6-1 and TRBJ1-2; 8 bases line up with TRBD1. The germline CDR1 and CDR2 sequences are MNHNS and SASEGT. This CDR3 is 13 amino acids long. J was trimmed by 8 bases and V by 4 bases; bases with no gene match: 6. In DNA, the CDR3 is TGTGCCAGCAGTGCTATAGGACAGGGCGGCTACACCTTC. This gives the protein CASSAIGQGGYTF.

V is TRBV6-5 and J is TRBJ2-4; D remains ambiguous. The CDR3 consists of 14 residues. With 0 bases removed from V and 2 bases from J, the gap between germline ends came to 5 bases. Germline V gene lookup returns CDR1 MNHEY and CDR2 SVGAGI. CDR3 protein: CASSYSGPKNIQYF. The CDR3 region has the DNA TGTGCCAGCAGTTACTCAGGGCCCAAAAACATTCAGTACTTC.

J is TRBJ2-1 and V is TRBV18; TRBD2 is a possible D gene (6 bases). Looked up from germline, CDR1 is KGHSH and CDR2 is LQKENI. The germline V and J ends were trimmed by 0 bases and 3 bases, with 15 bases remaining between them. This CDR3 is 17 amino acids long. CDR3 DNA: TGTGCCAGCTCACCACCGGAGGCGGGACTGGTCTACAATGAGCAGTTCTTC. It codes for CASSPPEAGLVYNEQFF.

The chain joins TRBV7-8 to TRBJ2-1; 7 positions match TRBD1. With 5 bases clipped from V and 2 bases from J, the junction kept 15 bases outside the gene matches. The CDR3 extends over 18 amino acids. Per the germline V gene, CDR1 is SGHVS and CDR2 is FQNEAQ. CDR3 region: CASSLRAQGSLTYNEQFF. CDR3 DNA: TGTGCCAGCAGCCTAAGGGCACAGGGGTCTTTAACCTACAATGAGCAGTTCTTC. The full variable domain, in which reference TRBV7-8 and TRBJ2-1 provide the parts outside the CDR3, is GAGVSQSPRYKVAKRGQDVALRCDPISGHVSLFWYQQALGQGPEFLTYFQNEAQLDKSGLPSDRFFAERPEGSVSTLKIQRTQQEDSAVYLCASSLRAQGSLTYNEQFFGPGTRLTVL.

The V gene is TRBV5-4, the J gene TRBJ1-2, with D hard to call. Trimming shortened V by 2 bases and J by 0 bases, and 2 bases separated the two germline ends. The CDR3 consists of 12 residues. Germline V lookup: CDR1 SGHNT, CDR2 YYREEE (reference sequence). CDR3 sequence reads: CASSLANYGYTF. The CDR3 bases are TGTGCCAGCAGCTTAGCTAACTATGGCTACACCTTC.

There are a few counts of this clone. The V call is TRBV19, the J call TRBJ1-6; D gene unclear. Germline loops: CDR1 LNHDA, CDR2 SQIVND (reference sequence). V was clipped by 3 bases and J by 7 bases, with 7 bases between them. CDR3 size: 13 residues. The CDR3 DNA is TGTGCCAGTAGTATGCAGGCGAATTCACCCCTCCACTTT. This translates into CASSMQANSPLHF.

J is TRBJ1-4 and V is TRBV7-9; D is perhaps TRBD1 (6 bases). Per germline, CDR1 SEHNR and CDR2 FQNEAQ (reference sequence). This CDR3 is built from 14 residues. The V end lost 5 bases, the J end lost 7 bases, and 14 bases lay between the germline ends. The CDR3: CASSPHTGSEKLFF. The CDR3 coding sequence is TGTGCCAGCAGCCCGCATACAGGGAGTGAAAAACTGTTTTTT.

This clone was seen a handful of times. The gene calls are TRBV19 and TRBJ1-1; D unresolved. Trimming took off 4 bases at V and 2 bases at J, with 8 bases between the two ends. The germline CDR1 and CDR2 sequences are LNHDA and SQIVND (reference sequence). There are 13 residues in the CDR3. CDR3 coding DNA: TGTGCCAGTAGTAACCAGGCTAACACTGAAGCTTTCTTT. Protein product: CASSNQANTEAFF.

This sequence joins TRBV4-2 and TRBJ2-1; 9 bases fit TRBD2. Germline V lookup: CDR1 LGHNA, CDR2 YNFKEQ. Germline trimming cut 3 bases from V and 9 bases from J; bases unmatched to any gene: 12. CDR3 size: 16 residues. The DNA of the CDR3 is TGTGCCAGCAGCCAGGCGAGAGCGGGAGGTGGGGGTGAGCAGTTCTTC. Translating it yields CASSQARAGGGGEQFF.

The genes are TRBV15 and TRBJ1-3; D might be TRBD1 (5 bases). This CDR3 region has 16 residues. Trimming pared 0 bases from V and 3 bases from J, leaving 12 bases between. CDR1 is LNHNV and CDR2 is YYDKDF in the germline V gene (reference sequence). In DNA form, the CDR3 reads TGTGCCACCAGCAGAGAGGGACGACAGCTTGGAAACACCATATATTTT. Protein: CATSREGRQLGNTIYF.

The rearrangement joins TRBV2 to TRBJ1-6; no clear D. V gave up 4 bases and J gave up 4 bases, with 5 bases separating them. There are 13 residues in the CDR3. Per the germline V gene, CDR1 is SNHLY and CDR2 is FYNNEI. The CDR3 DNA reads as TGTGCCAGCAGTGGGGGTTATAATTCACCCCTCCACTTT. It codes for CASSGGYNSPLHF.

In this sample, this clone turned up once. This sequence joins TRBV4-1 and TRBJ2-7, with 7 bases identical to TRBD2. CDR1 and CDR2 (germline): MGHRA, YSYEKL. CDR3 length: 14 residues. The V segment lost 3 bases and the J segment 2 bases; nucleotides outside the gene matches: 4. The CDR3 DNA reads TGCGCCAGCAGCCAGGGGAGGGACCCCTACGAGCAGTACTTC. Translation gives CASSQGRDPYEQYF.

The J gene is TRBJ1-1, the V gene TRBV6-5; unclear D gene. The CDR3 covers 14 residues. Germline assignment: CDR1 MNHEY and CDR2 SVGAGI. Trimming left V 7 bases short and J 2 bases short, with 14 bases between. The CDR3 loop reads CASKEARRNTEAFF. For the CDR3, the DNA is TGTGCCAGCAAAGAAGCACGCCGAAACACTGAAGCTTTCTTT.

The rearrangement links TRBV10-1 to TRBJ2-1; 7 bases are shared with TRBD1. V shed 4 bases and J 7 bases; nucleotides not matched to a gene: 4. The CDR3 covers 13 residues. Germline lookup yields CDR1 WNHNN and CDR2 SYGVQD (reference sequence). The CDR3 DNA is TGCGCCAGCAGTGCGACAGGGCTGAATGAGCAGTTCTTC. Translated: CASSATGLNEQFF.

The chain is built from TRBV4-2 and TRBJ2-1; possibly TRBD1 or TRBD2 for D (5 bases each). The germline CDR1 and CDR2 sequences are LGHNA and YNFKEQ. V shed 0 bases and J shed 6 bases, with 18 bases lying between them. The CDR3 sequence is 17 residues long. The CDR3 reads CASSQDSGDLRGNEQFF. The CDR3 DNA sequence: TGTGCCAGCAGCCAAGATTCCGGGGACCTACGGGGCAATGAGCAGTTCTTC.

The chain carries TRBV27 and TRBJ2-1; D may be TRBD1 or TRBD2 (5 bases each). CDR3 size: 15 residues. The germline gives CDR1 MNHEY, CDR2 SMNVEV (reference sequence). The ends were cut back, 7 bases at V and 3 bases at J, with 16 bases in the middle. The CDR3, as DNA: TGTGCCAGCACCCTGGGGGTGGGACGCTACAATGAGCAGTTCTTC. This translates into CASTLGVGRYNEQFF.

The chain joins TRBV6-1 to TRBJ1-5; 8 bases match TRBD1. Losses at the gene ends were 4 bases for V and 9 bases for J; bases not matched to a gene: 11. The CDR3 contains 15 residues. Germline V gene sequence: CDR1 MNHNS, CDR2 SASEGT. The DNA of the CDR3 is TGTGCCAGCAGTGGACAGGGGATGGGCCCCTCGCCCCAGCATTTT. Translation: CASSGQGMGPSPQHF.

This clone has a handful of counts. The gene calls are TRBV9 and TRBJ1-3; unclear D gene. Looked up from germline, CDR1 is SGDLS and CDR2 is YYNGEE. The CDR3 totals 14 residues. Trimming pared 4 bases from V and 4 bases from J, leaving 12 bases between. In nucleotides, the CDR3 is TGTGCCAGCAGCCCTCAAGCAACCGGAAACACCATATATTTT. Translation: CASSPQATGNTIYF.

V and J are TRBV2 and TRBJ1-1; 7 positions match TRBD1. This CDR3 contains 13 residues. The germline gives CDR1 SNHLY, CDR2 FYNNEI. J lost 5 bases, V lost 7 bases, and 7 bases had no gene match. CDR3: CASNDRVGTEAFF. The CDR3 DNA follows: TGTGCCAGCAACGACAGGGTGGGGACTGAAGCTTTCTTT.

This chain links TRBV18 with TRBJ2-7; D might be TRBD2 (6 bases). This CDR3 contains 14 residues. Germline-derived CDR1 and CDR2 are KGHSH and LQKENI. Trimming stripped 4 bases from V and 2 bases from J, with 12 bases between. DNA for the CDR3: TGTGCCAGCTCACGGCGGGACGGAGCCTACGAGCAGTACTTC. This translates into CASSRRDGAYEQYF.

V and J are TRBV2 and TRBJ2-7; possibly TRBD1 or TRBD2 for D (6 bases each). V lost 7 bases, J lost 6 bases, and 13 bases lay in between. This CDR3 region has 12 residues. Germline CDR1 reads SNHLY; CDR2 reads FYNNEI. The CDR3 protein is CASNRGQGEQYF. CDR3 sequence (DNA): TGTGCCAGCAATCGGGGGCAAGGCGAGCAGTACTTC.

V gene TRBV18 combines with J gene TRBJ1-1; D is ambiguous. The V end lost 3 bases, the J end lost 1 base, and 9 bases lay between the germline ends. This CDR3 has 14 amino acids. Germline V gene data show CDR1 as KGHSH and CDR2 as LQKENI. The CDR3 here is CASSPLQENTEAFF. As DNA, the CDR3 is TGTGCCAGCTCACCTTTGCAGGAGAACACTGAAGCTTTCTTT.

This clone was counted only a few times. The chain recombines TRBV29-1 with TRBJ2-1; D may be TRBD1 or TRBD2 (5 bases each). Trimming cost V 0 bases and J 4 bases, with 25 bases left between them. Per germline, CDR1 SQVTM and CDR2 ANQGSEA. The CDR3 has 19 residues. Written as DNA, the CDR3 is TGCAGCGTTGAAGATCTTAGGGGCCCGGGACGGTTCCTTTACAATGAGCAGTTCTTC. It codes for CSVEDLRGPGRFLYNEQFF.

This rearrangement joins TRBV29-1 to TRBJ1-2; no clear D. V was cut by 3 bases and J by 14 bases, with 16 bases left in between. Looked up from germline, CDR1 is SQVTM and CDR2 is ANQGSEA. This CDR3 has 11 amino acids. The CDR3 nucleotides are TGCAGCGTTGAGATTGGCATGGTCTGGACCTTC. Protein: CSVEIGMVWTF. Full variable domain (rest looked up from reference TRBV29-1 and TRBJ1-2): SAVISQKPSRDICQRGTSLTIQCQVDSQVTMMFWYRQQPGQSLTLIATANQGSEATYESGFVIDKFPISRPNLTFSTLTVSNMSPEDSSIYLCSVEIGMVWTFGSGTRLTVV.